These 2 T cell receptor beta chains were all obtained from the same sample, sequenced in a study of blood T cell repertoires in COVID-19. Clones were sequenced by immunoSEQ multiplex PCR, and TCRdb holds only the in-frame ones, with some missing. This repertoire shows 150,000 or so clones, approximately 83% found once; its top ten account for 6.5% to 9.5%. What was sequenced was peripheral blood. The receptors originated from an older woman with COVID-19, enrolled during active disease.

This rearrangement joins TRBV4-3 to TRBJ2-1, with a possible D match to TRBD1 (5 bases). The germline V gene encodes CDR1 LGHNA and CDR2 YSLEER. V was pared by 0 bases and J by 5 bases, with 14 bases between. The CDR3 sequence is 16 residues long. The CDR3, as DNA: TGCGCCAGCAGCCAAGATTCAGGGCAGGTGAACAATGAGCAGTTCTTC. Its protein product is CASSQDSGQVNNEQFF.

The chain recombines TRBV5-1 with TRBJ2-1, with D perhaps TRBD1 (6 bases). The germline V gene has CDR1 SGHRS and CDR2 YFSETQ. Trimming cost V 1 base and J 6 bases, with 17 bases left between them. There are 16 residues in the CDR3. The CDR3 coding sequence is TGCGCCAGCAGCTTGTTGTGGGACATGCCAACCAATGAGCAGTTCTTC. Protein sequence: CASSLLWDMPTNEQFF.